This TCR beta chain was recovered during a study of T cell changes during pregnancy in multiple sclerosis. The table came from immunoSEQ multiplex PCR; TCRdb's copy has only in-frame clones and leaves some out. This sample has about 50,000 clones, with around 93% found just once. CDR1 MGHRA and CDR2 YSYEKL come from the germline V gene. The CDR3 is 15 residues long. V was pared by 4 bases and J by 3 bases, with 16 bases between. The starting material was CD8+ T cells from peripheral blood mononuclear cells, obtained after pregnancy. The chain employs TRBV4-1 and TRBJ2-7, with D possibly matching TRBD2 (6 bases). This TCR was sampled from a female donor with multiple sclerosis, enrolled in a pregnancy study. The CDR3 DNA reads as TGCGCCAGCAGCCCTAACACGGGACTTCGCTACGAGCAGTACTTC. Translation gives CASSPNTGLRYEQYF.